This T cell receptor beta chain was profiled in a study of shared clonotypes between healthy human individuals. Notes on the study in general: Memory subsets generally showed lower estimated richness than naive subsets. The sampled material consisted only of blood, and tissue repertoires are likely to differ. An effect of sequencing depth on clonotype sharing among donors was expected.

The method was immunoSEQ multiplex PCR; TCRdb's version includes in-frame clones alone and lacks a portion of them. The repertoire holds around 1.9 million clones, with 93% as singletons. Germline V gene sequence: CDR1 MNHEY, CDR2 SVGAGI. The trim removed 5 bases at V and 4 bases at J, leaving 2 bases unmatched. CDR3 size: 15 residues. Only CD45RO-negative cells positively selected for CCR7 counted as naive CD8 cells, so terminally differentiated effector memory CD45RA+ cells were excluded. Regarding this clone: Its antigen is still unknown. Different DNA sequences within this sample yield the same CDR3.

The sample comprised naive CD8+ T cells from PBMCs. This chain uses TRBV6-5 with TRBJ2-3, with 14 bases aligning to TRBD2. This clonotype was sampled from a man between 18 and 35 years old in good health. Some clones in this sample may be carry-over from other donors' samples. CDR3 DNA: TGTGCCAGCAGTCCGGGACTAGCGGGAGCAGATACGCAGTATTTT. This codes for CASSPGLAGADTQYF.